The rows below give T cell receptor beta chains drawn from one sample of a study of cytomegalovirus exposure and HLA in healthy donors. Some clones are missing from TCRdb's copy, which holds only in-frame ones; the method was immunoSEQ multiplex PCR. The sample has 200,000 to 250,000 clones; 80% to 85% are singletons. The source material was PBMCs. These receptors were obtained from a boy between 2 and 10 years old in good health and CMV-seronegative. Both conserved end residues are part of each CDR3. Fields, in order: J gene, clone size, D gene, V gene, CDR3 DNA, CDR3 protein. The D gene is left open where the match is weak. Size is omitted from some rows. Given values are once, few, many or a class for expanded clones.

TRBJ2-5 few TRBD2 TRBV15 TGTGCCACCAGCAGAGATCAAGGGACTAGCGGGGCGGGGGACCAGTACTTC CATSRDQGTSGAGDQYF
TRBJ1-2 NA TRBD1 TRBV19 TGTGCCAGTAGTCGACAGGGAGAAAACTATGGCTACACCTTC CASSRQGENYGYTF
TRBJ2-1 NA TRBD2 TRBV30 TGTGCCACTGGGGCGGGGGATGAGCAGTTCTTC CATGAGDEQFF
TRBJ2-5 NA NA TRBV6-1 TGTGCCAGCAGTGAAGGGACAGCGAACCAAGAGACCCAGTACTTC CASSEGTANQETQYF
TRBJ2-1 NA TRBD2 TRBV7-9 TGTGCCAGCAGCCCCACAGTGGGACTAACTAATGAGCAGTTCTTC CASSPTVGLTNEQFF
TRBJ2-3 NA TRBD1 TRBV7-9 TGTGCCAGCAGCTTTGGGTCAGGGGGCTTCACAGATACGCAGTATTTT CASSFGSGGFTDTQYF
TRBJ2-1 once TRBD2 TRBV13 TGTGCCAGCAGCTTAGGGCCGGTAGCGGGTCTACTGGCTGAGCAGTTCTTC CASSLGPVAGLLAEQFF
TRBJ1-5 NA NA TRBV21-1 TGTGCCAGCAGCAAAGTGGGGGGGAGTCAGCCCCAGCATTTT CASSKVGGSQPQHF
TRBJ1-1 few NA TRBV6-1 TGTGCCAGCAGTGAAAGAAGACAGGTGAAATCTGAAGCTTTCTTT CASSERRQVKSEAFF
TRBJ2-5 NA TRBD2 TRBV4-1 TGCGCCAGCAGCCAAGCCAGCGGGAGTTATGAGACCCAGTACTTC CASSQASGSYETQYF
TRBJ2-6 NA NA TRBV7-9 TGTGCCAGCAGCCCTAGACGGGAGGGGGCCAACGTCCTGACTTTC CASSPRREGANVLTF
TRBJ2-7 few TRBD1 TRBV5-1 TGCGCCAGCAGCTTGGGGGACAGCCCCTACGAGCAGTACTTC CASSLGDSPYEQYF
TRBJ1-1 few NA TRBV5-4 TGTGCCAGCAGCTTGGTGTCCCTCCACACTGAAGCTTTCTTT CASSLVSLHTEAFF
TRBJ1-2 NA NA TRBV7-2 TGTGCCAGCAGCACAGTGGAGGGCGGTGGCTACACCTTC CASSTVEGGGYTF
TRBJ2-2 NA NA TRBV7-9 TGTGCCAGCAGCTTATGGAGACTGGCGGGGCCCTTCACCGGGGAGCTGTTTTTT CASSLWRLAGPFTGELFF
TRBJ1-1 NA TRBD1 TRBV19 TGTGCCAGTAGTACCCGGGACAGGGAGGTGAACACTGAAGCTTTCTTT CASSTRDREVNTEAFF
TRBJ2-7 NA TRBD2 TRBV7-8 TGTGCCAGCAGTTTTAGCGGGCCAACCTACGAGCAGTACTTC CASSFSGPTYEQYF
TRBJ2-7 NA TRBD2 TRBV6-5 TGTGCCAGCAGTTACACCGGACTAGCGGGGACCTGGGAGCAGTACTTC CASSYTGLAGTWEQYF
TRBJ1-5 NA TRBD1 TRBV6-5 TGTGCCAGCATCCGGACAGGGGGACAGCCCCAGCATTTT CASIRTGGQPQHF
TRBJ1-4 NA TRBD1 TRBV7-9 TGTGCCAGCAGCTTAGCACAGGGGGCTCGTGAAAAACTGTTTTTT CASSLAQGAREKLFF
TRBJ2-7 NA NA TRBV27 TGTGCCAGCAGGGGGGGAACAGAGGAGTACTTC CASRGGTEEYF
TRBJ1-1 NA NA TRBV30 TGTGCCTGGAGCCAGTGGAACACTGAAGCTTTCTTT CAWSQWNTEAFF
TRBJ2-3 NA NA TRBV7-2 TGTGCCAGCAGCGACGGAGGCGGAATCACAGATACGCAGTATTTT CASSDGGGITDTQYF
TRBJ1-1 NA NA TRBV5-1 TGCGCCAGCAGCTCGATGGGGAGCGGCACTGAAGCTTTCTTT CASSSMGSGTEAFF
TRBJ1-6 NA TRBD1 TRBV14 TGTGCCAGCAGCCAAGAGACAGGGTGGTATAATTCACCCCTCCACTTT CASSQETGWYNSPLHF
TRBJ2-1 NA TRBD2 TRBV10-1 TGCGCCAGCAGAGCGGGACTGCACAATGAGCAGTGCGCTCGGTTCTTC CASRAGLHNEQCARFF
TRBJ1-1 NA NA TRBV11-2 TGTGCCAGCAGCTTAGGGCACACTGAAGCTTTCTTT CASSLGHTEAFF
TRBJ2-3 NA NA TRBV5-4 TGTGCCAGCAGCCTAGCCCGGGCCGCCGCCCCCACAGATACGCAGTATTTT CASSLARAAAPTDTQYF
TRBJ1-1 few NA TRBV4-1 TGCGCCAGCAGCCAAGTGGGGGGGAACACTGAAGCTTTCTTT CASSQVGGNTEAFF
TRBJ1-1 NA NA TRBV30 TGTGCCTGGATCCCCCGGTTGGCTGAAGCTTTCTTT CAWIPRLAEAFF
TRBJ1-2 NA NA TRBV6-1 TGTGCCAGCAGTGCCCGACGGATTACTAACTATGGCTACCCCTTC CASSARRITNYGYPF
TRBJ2-7 NA TRBD2 TRBV5-1 TGCGCCAGCAGCTCCCCCGGGACTAGCGGGAGGCCATCCTACGAGCAGTACTTC CASSSPGTSGRPSYEQYF
TRBJ2-7 NA TRBD1 TRBV9 TGTGCCAGCAGCCCCGGGACAGGGGTCTCCTACGAGCAGTACTTC CASSPGTGVSYEQYF
TRBJ2-7 NA NA TRBV12-5 TGTGCTAGTGGTCCCGACAGGGAGCAGTACTTC CASGPDREQYF
TRBJ2-7 NA TRBD1 TRBV7-9 TGTGCCAGCAGCTCCCTGACAGGGTCCCACGAGCAGTACTTC CASSSLTGSHEQYF
TRBJ2-7 NA TRBD2 TRBV27 TGTGCCAGCAGCCCTTCCGCGGGACTAGCTCTCTACGAGCAGTACTTC CASSPSAGLALYEQYF
TRBJ2-7 NA NA TRBV20-1 TGCAGTGCCGGAACTAGTCACGAGCAGTACTTC CSAGTSHEQYF
TRBJ2-7 NA TRBD1 TRBV7-7 TGTGCTAGCAGCCCTGGACAGGCGCCCCTCGACGAGCAGTACTTC CASSPGQAPLDEQYF
TRBJ2-5 NA NA TRBV7-7 TGTGCTAGCAGCTTAAACGGTGTGGAAGAGACCCAGTACTTC CASSLNGVEETQYF
TRBJ2-3 NA NA TRBV6-5 TGTGCCAGCAGGGACTTCGACAGCACAGATACGCAGTATTTT CASRDFDSTDTQYF
TRBJ1-4 NA NA TRBV5-5 TGTGCCGTTGGAGATAGCCCCCGGGATGAAAAACTGTTTTTT CAVGDSPRDEKLFF